Below, 9 T cell receptor beta chains from the same sample are listed, as sequenced in a study of blood T cells in healthy people across ages. A second 7 to 11 cycle PCR used barcoded and J-beta primers. TCRdb re-called the 5' RACE reads with MiXCR, one entry per CDR3 protein. Of approximately 820,000 distinct CDR3 sequences in the sample, under 55% were seen once. Sequencing used blood. Source of these receptors: a man aged 55 to 70 in good health.

The chain combines TRBV5-1 with TRBJ2-3; no clear D gene. The germline V gene has CDR1 SGHRS and CDR2 YFSETQ. V was pared by 4 bases and J by 2 bases, with 8 bases between. The CDR3 has 13 amino acids. The CDR3 nucleotides are TGCGCCAGCAGCCGATACCTCACAGATACGCAGTATTTT. It encodes CASSRYLTDTQYF. Using reference TRBV5-1 and TRBJ2-3 for the parts outside the CDR3, the full variable domain is KAGVTQTPRYLIKTRGQQVTLSCSPISGHRSVSWYQQTPGQGLQFLFEYFSETQRNKGNFPGRFSGRQFSNSRSEMNVSTLELGDSALYLCASSRYLTDTQYFGPGTRLTVL.

The V and J genes are TRBV5-6 and TRBJ1-2; no clear D. Trimming pared 3 bases from V and 8 bases from J, leaving 11 bases between. The CDR3 runs 12 residues. Germline V gene data show CDR1 as SGHDT and CDR2 as YYEEEE. CDR3 sequence reads: CASSSIHTGYTF. The CDR3 coding sequence is TGTGCCAGCAGCTCTATACACACCGGCTACACCTTC.

The V call is TRBV5-1, the J call TRBJ2-3; 9 bases fit TRBD2. Germline V gene lookup returns CDR1 SGHRS and CDR2 YFSETQ. J was trimmed by 4 bases and V by 0 bases; bases with no gene match: 6. CDR3 size: 16 residues. This CDR3 reads CASSLAGTSSADTQYF. The CDR3 nucleotides read TGCGCCAGCAGCTTGGCCGGGACTAGCTCAGCAGATACGCAGTATTTT.

This sequence joins TRBV4-3 and TRBJ1-6; 10 bases match TRBD1. Germline V gives CDR1 LGHNA, CDR2 YSLEER. Trimming took 0 bases from V and 9 from J; bases not matched to a gene: 2. The CDR3 spans 15 residues. The CDR3 bases are TGCGCCAGCAGCCAAGATAGGACAGGGGGTTCACCCCTCCACTTT. Translating gives CASSQDRTGGSPLHF.

Concerning this clonotype itself: Being one base from a much bigger clone, this may be a read error. The chain has TRBV6-5 and TRBJ2-7; 10 nucleotides agree with TRBD1. V was clipped by 11 bases and J by 2 bases; unmatched bases: 9. This CDR3 is built from 14 residues. Germline lookup yields CDR1 MNHEY and CDR2 SVGAGI. The CDR3 protein is CAGSVGQGPYEQYF. For the CDR3, the DNA is TGTGCCGGCTCTGTGGGACAGGGGCCCTACGAGCAGTACTTC.

The chain couples TRBV7-2 to TRBJ2-3; D perhaps matches TRBD1 (5 bases). Trimming pared 2 bases from V and 5 bases from J, leaving 8 bases between. This CDR3 is built from 13 residues. Germline assignment: CDR1 SGHTA and CDR2 FQGNSA. The CDR3 sequence: CASSLQGGDTQYF. CDR3 nucleotide sequence: TGTGCCAGCAGCTTACAGGGTGGAGATACGCAGTATTTT.

This CDR3 reads CASSEEGDTEAFF. The CDR3 DNA reads as TGTGCCAGCAGCGAAGAGGGGGACACTGAAGCTTTCTTT. V usage is TRBV9 and J usage is TRBJ1-1; possibly TRBD1 for D (6 bases). Deletions cut 3 bases from V and 3 bases from J, with 9 bases between. CDR3 size: 13 residues. Germline values: CDR1 SGDLS, CDR2 YYNGEE.

The genes are TRBV7-9 and TRBJ2-7; perhaps TRBD2 as D (6 bases). Looked up from germline, CDR1 is SEHNR and CDR2 is FQNEAQ (reference sequence). Trimming pared 5 bases from V and 0 bases from J, leaving 17 bases between. The CDR3 is 16 residues long. The CDR3 DNA is TGTGCCAGCAGCCCGGGACTCTCAGGCATCTCCTACGAGCAGTACTTC. Protein sequence: CASSPGLSGISYEQYF.

The V call is TRBV20-1, the J call TRBJ2-1; 11 nucleotides line up with TRBD2. V was pared by 6 bases and J by 6 bases, with 22 bases of the junction left unmatched. This CDR3 has 19 amino acids. The germline CDR1 and CDR2 sequences are DFQATT and SNEGSKA (reference sequence). CDR3 sequence reads: CSAPLSSGGAHDRGNEQFF. The CDR3 DNA is TGCAGTGCGCCCCTGAGTAGCGGGGGGGCTCATGACCGCGGCAATGAGCAGTTCTTC.